Following are 5 T cell receptor beta chains from one sample sequenced in a study of early T cells in non-severe SARS-CoV-2 infection. MiXCR, run by TCRdb on the 5' RACE reads, gives a single entry per CDR3 protein. The table includes 70,000 to 95,000 distinct CDR3 sequences, approximately 15% detected once. What was sequenced was whole blood. All receptors derive from an adult who was a healthcare worker with PCR-confirmed SARS-CoV-2 infection or an uninfected control (not recorded which).

The chain has TRBV11-2 and TRBJ2-5; D gene ambiguous. Germline CDR1 SGHAT, CDR2 FQNNGV. V dropped 4 bases and J dropped 5 bases, with 14 bases sitting between them. The CDR3 length is 14 residues. In DNA form, the CDR3 reads TGTGCCAGCAGCTCCACAGTTACGGCTGAGACCCAGTACTTC. Protein: CASSSTVTAETQYF.

The chain couples TRBV21-1 to TRBJ2-3; the D call TRBD1 from the table was never checked on the DNA. TRBV21-1 is marked as a pseudogene. The CDR3 contains 14 residues. The DNA for the CDR3 is TGTGCCAGCACGGGACAGCTCATTGCGGATACGCAGTATTTT. Amino acids: CASTGQLIADTQYF.

The V call is TRBV28, the J call TRBJ2-2; TRBD1 matches at 7 bases. J gave up 5 bases and V 7 bases, and 7 bases lay outside the gene matches. This CDR3 is built from 14 residues. The germline V gene encodes CDR1 MDHEN and CDR2 SYDVKM. This chain's CDR3 is CASKGQLRTGELFF. DNA for the CDR3: TGTGCCAGCAAGGGACAGCTGAGGACCGGGGAGCTGTTTTTT.

This clonotype was counted between two and nine times. This rearrangement joins TRBV6-5 to TRBJ2-4; 9 bases are a match to TRBD2. Looked up from germline, CDR1 is MNHEY and CDR2 is SVGAGI. The V segment lost 6 bases and the J segment 8 bases; nucleotides outside the gene matches: 14. The length of the CDR3 is 16 residues. CDR3 nucleotide sequence: TGTGCCAGCAGGGAGGCCGCGGGGGGGGATCGGGACATTCAGTACTTC. Translation: CASREAAGGDRDIQYF.

This clonotype was detected only a few times. The rearrangement joins TRBV12-3 or TRBV12-4 to TRBJ2-3, with unresolved D. This CDR3 is built from 11 residues. Between the trimmed V and J ends, which lost 10 bases and 3 bases, there was a span of 8 bases. The CDR3 loop reads CATKLTDTQYF. CDR3 bases: TGTGCCACCAAGCTGACAGATACGCAGTATTTT.